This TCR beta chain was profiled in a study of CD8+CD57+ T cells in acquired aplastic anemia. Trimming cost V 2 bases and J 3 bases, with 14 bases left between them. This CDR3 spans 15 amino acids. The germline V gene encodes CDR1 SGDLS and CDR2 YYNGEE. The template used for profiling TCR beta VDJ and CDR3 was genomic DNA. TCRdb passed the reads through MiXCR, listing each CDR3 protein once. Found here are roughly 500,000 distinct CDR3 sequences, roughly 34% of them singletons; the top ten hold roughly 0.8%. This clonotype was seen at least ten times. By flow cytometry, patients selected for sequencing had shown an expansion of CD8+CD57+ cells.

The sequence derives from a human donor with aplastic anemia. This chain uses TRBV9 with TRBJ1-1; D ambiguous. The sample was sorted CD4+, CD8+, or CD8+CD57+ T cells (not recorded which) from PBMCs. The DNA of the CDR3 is TGTGCCAGCAGCGTCGAGCCCGGGCGTGACACTGAAGCTTTCTTT. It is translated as CASSVEPGRDTEAFF.